This passage covers 20 T cell receptor beta chains from one sample sequenced in a study of blood T cell repertoires in COVID-19 (dated by TCRdb to the early 2020s). Library construction relied on the immunoSEQ multiplex PCR assay. Entries here come from immuneACCESS through TCRdb and include only in-frame sequences with V and J called. Some clones fail to appear in such tables; in the studies checked, an unresolved V gene covers under half of the shortfall, and the cause of the remainder is unknown. Counted in this sample were approximately 69,000 clones; 84% of them appeared once. The ten biggest clones cover 13% of the sample. Source material: peripheral blood. The origin of the receptors is a man between 45 and 60 years old with COVID-19, enrolled during active disease.

The rearrangement joins TRBV19 to TRBJ2-2; D perhaps matches TRBD1 (6 bases). This CDR3 contains 16 residues. The V gene lost 3 bases and the J gene lost 6 bases, with 17 bases spanning the gap. CDR1 LNHDA and CDR2 SQIVND come from the germline V gene (reference sequence). The chain's CDR3 is CASSIWAGDAAGELFF. Written as DNA, the CDR3 is TGTGCCAGTAGTATCTGGGCAGGGGATGCGGCCGGGGAGCTGTTTTTT.

The chain combines TRBV19 with TRBJ2-1; TRBD2 is a possible D gene (6 bases). The CDR3 has 16 amino acids. V lost 2 bases and J lost 8, with 19 bases in between. The V gene's germline CDR1 is LNHDA and CDR2 SQIVND (reference sequence). The CDR3 DNA reads TGTGCCAGTAGTATAACAGTCCGGGGGACGGGGGATGAGCAGTTCTTC. Translating gives CASSITVRGTGDEQFF.

The chain is built from TRBV12-3 or TRBV12-4 and TRBJ1-2; TRBD1 matches at 11 bases. Trimming removed 5 bases from V and 8 bases from J; junction bases left unmatched: 4. This CDR3 region has 13 residues. CDR3 region: CASSQGQGGGYTF. CDR3 nucleotide sequence: TGTGCCAGCAGTCAGGGACAGGGGGGAGGCTACACCTTC.

This chain links TRBV18 with TRBJ1-3; the match to TRBD1 covers 8 bases. Unmatched junction bases numbered 2, after V lost 2 bases and J lost 2 bases. The CDR3 covers 15 residues. Germline V CDR1 and CDR2: KGHSH, LQKENI. This CDR3 is CASSPEQGAGNTIYF. In nucleotides, the CDR3 is TGTGCCAGCTCACCAGAACAGGGGGCTGGAAACACCATATATTTT.

This chain uses TRBV19 with TRBJ2-5; 7 bases agree with TRBD2. The junction had 7 bases not matched to a gene; V was cut back by 3 bases and J by 3 bases. CDR1 is LNHDA and CDR2 is SQIVND in the germline V gene (reference sequence). CDR3 length: 15 residues. The CDR3 DNA sequence: TGTGCCAGTAGTATTCACAGAGCGGGGAAAGAGACCCAGTACTTC. This translates into CASSIHRAGKETQYF.

V usage is TRBV11-2 and J usage is TRBJ1-5; TRBD1 might be the D (6 bases). The germline gives CDR1 SGHAT, CDR2 FQNNGV. This CDR3 contains 14 residues. V dropped 5 bases and J dropped 1 base, with 9 bases sitting between them. CDR3 in DNA: TGTGCCAGCAGCAAGCAGGGGAGCAATCAGCCCCAGCATTTT. Its translation: CASSKQGSNQPQHF.

The chain couples TRBV18 to TRBJ2-1; 12 bases fit TRBD1. Trimming at V came to 4 bases and at J to 8 bases, leaving 9 bases not matched to a gene. CDR1 is KGHSH and CDR2 is LQKENI in the germline V gene. The CDR3 sequence is 16 residues long. CDR3 amino acids: CASSQLRDRGLYEQFF. The CDR3 nucleotides read TGTGCCAGCTCACAACTCCGGGACAGGGGGCTGTATGAGCAGTTCTTC. Drawing the rest from reference TRBV18 and TRBJ2-1, the complete variable domain is NAGVMQNPRHLVRRRGQEARLRCSPMKGHSHVYWYRQLPEEGLKFMVYLQKENIIDESGMPKERFSAEFPKEGPSILRIQQVVRGDSAAYFCASSQLRDRGLYEQFFGPGTRLTVL.

This chain connects TRBV2 to TRBJ2-7, with D unresolved. From germline, CDR1 is SNHLY and CDR2 FYNNEI. The CDR3 extends over 13 amino acids. Trimming took 7 bases from V and 6 from J, leaving 16 bases between them. CDR3 in amino acids: CASTETRYFEQYF. Here the CDR3 DNA reads TGTGCCAGCACCGAGACACGATATTTCGAGCAGTACTTC.

This clone was recorded a few times. This sequence joins TRBV10-1 and TRBJ2-2, with TRBD2 matching 9 bases. The CDR3 consists of 18 residues. CDR1 is WNHNN, CDR2 SYGVQD, per germline (reference sequence). Trimming cost V 2 bases and J 0 bases; bases outside gene matches: 7. DNA for the CDR3: TGCGCCAGCAGTGAGATAGCGGGGGCCTTGGCGAACACCGGGGAGCTGTTTTTT. Translated: CASSEIAGALANTGELFF.

V usage is TRBV19 and J usage is TRBJ1-5; 8 bases match TRBD1. Germline CDR1 reads LNHDA; CDR2 reads SQIVND (reference sequence). The CDR3 extends over 15 amino acids. The junction had 3 bases not matched to a gene; V was cut back by 3 bases and J by 2 bases. CDR3 bases: TGTGCCAGTAGTATGGGGGGACAGGGCAATCAGCCCCAGCATTTT. Its protein product is CASSMGGQGNQPQHF.

The chain is built from TRBV6-6 and TRBJ1-5, with D tentatively TRBD1 (5 bases). Trimming removed 6 bases at V and 6 bases at J, with 18 bases between. The CDR3 has 15 amino acids. From germline, CDR1 is MNHNY and CDR2 SVGAGI (reference sequence). DNA for the CDR3: TGTGCCAGCAGCCTGGGACTCCGGGAGGGTCAGCCCCAGCATTTT. Protein product: CASSLGLREGQPQHF.

V is TRBV11-2 and J is TRBJ2-5; the D is unclear. Trimming cost V 3 bases and J 3 bases, with 2 bases left between them. Germline V gene sequence: CDR1 SGHAT, CDR2 FQNNGV. CDR3 length: 11 residues. The CDR3 reads CASSFKETQYF. The CDR3 coding sequence is TGTGCCAGCAGCTTTAAAGAGACCCAGTACTTC.

J is TRBJ2-7 and V is TRBV2; 13 bases map to TRBD2. The CDR3 extends over 17 amino acids. Germline V gives CDR1 SNHLY, CDR2 FYNNEI. The J segment lost 2 bases and the V segment lost 1 base, leaving 5 bases of the junction unmatched. The CDR3 DNA reads TGTGCCAGCAGTGAAGATAGACTAGCGGGGGGTACCTACGAGCAGTACTTC. As protein: CASSEDRLAGGTYEQYF.

This clone came up once. The chain joins TRBV30 to TRBJ2-7, with 8 bases aligning to TRBD1. This CDR3 is 13 amino acids long. Germline-derived CDR1 and CDR2 are GTSNPN and SVGIG (reference sequence). Trimming took 7 bases from V and 3 from J; bases not matched to a gene: 8. The DNA for the CDR3 is TGTGCCTACGATACAGGGGGAGGCTACGAGCAGTACTTC. This translates into CAYDTGGGYEQYF.

This clone is a singleton in its sample. This chain connects TRBV28 to TRBJ2-7; 10 nucleotides align to TRBD1. The CDR3 contains 15 residues. The germline gives CDR1 MDHEN, CDR2 SYDVKM. Trimming took 5 bases from V and 5 from J; bases not matched to a gene: 9. The CDR3 bases are TGTGCCAGCAGTGGGGAAGGGACAGGGGACCACGAGCAGTACTTC. Its protein is CASSGEGTGDHEQYF.

The V gene is TRBV27, the J gene TRBJ1-4, with D perhaps TRBD1 (5 bases). Trimming pared 2 bases from V and 5 bases from J, leaving 9 bases between. This CDR3 region has 14 residues. The germline gives CDR1 MNHEY, CDR2 SMNVEV (reference sequence). The CDR3 is CASSLLRGNEKLFF. The CDR3 DNA sequence: TGTGCCAGCAGTTTACTACGGGGGAATGAAAAACTGTTTTTT.

The chain employs TRBV27 and TRBJ2-7; the match to TRBD2 covers 9 bases. This CDR3 contains 17 residues. CDR1 is MNHEY and CDR2 is SMNVEV in the germline V gene (reference sequence). V was clipped by 3 bases and J by 0 bases; unmatched bases: 9. CDR3 DNA: TGTGCCAGCAGTTTTAAGCGGGGGGCCATATACTCCTACGAGCAGTACTTC. It encodes CASSFKRGAIYSYEQYF.

The CDR3 nucleotides read TGTGCTAGTGCCCTGGGGGGTCAAGAGACCCAGTACTTC. Protein product: CASALGGQETQYF. The chain links TRBV12-5 to TRBJ2-5; tentative D call: TRBD2 (6 bases). The V and J ends lost 7 bases and 2 bases respectively, with 11 bases between them. The CDR3 has 13 amino acids. Germline V CDR1 and CDR2: LGHNT, FRNRAP.

The V and J genes are TRBV5-5 and TRBJ1-5; D unresolved. The CDR3 runs to 15 residues. Between the trimmed V and J ends, which lost 4 bases and 0 bases, there was a span of 11 bases. CDR1 is SGHKS, CDR2 YYEKEE, per germline (reference sequence). The CDR3 DNA sequence: TGTGCCAGCAGCACAAATGTGCATAGCAATCAGCCCCAGCATTTT. It is translated as CASSTNVHSNQPQHF.

The chain couples TRBV11-2 to TRBJ2-2; D unresolved. Germline-derived CDR1 and CDR2 are SGHAT and FQNNGV. Trimming left V 5 bases short and J 4 bases short, with 8 bases between. The CDR3 spans 13 residues. The chain's CDR3 is CASSPRFTGELFF. The CDR3 DNA sequence: TGTGCCAGCAGCCCCCGGTTCACCGGGGAGCTGTTTTTT.